What follows describes a single T cell receptor (beta chain). The target antigen is unknown. This sample is drawn from a study of OX40 agonist ivuxolimab in advanced cancers. For the study at large: A mean age of about 56 years, range roughly 23 to 85, was recorded, and around 85% were male. Study-wide points: The 0.1-3.0 mg/kg partial responders had among the lowest clonal expansion. Nonresponders included some who also had low normalized T-cell clonal expansion. Clones of CD4+ and CD8+ blood T cells grew by week 6 at doses of 0.1 to 3.0 mg/kg.

Measured with immunoSEQ multiplex PCR; TCRdb has only the in-frame clones, and not every one. The table shows some 99,000 clones, with roughly 94% occurring only once. V was trimmed by 0 bases and J by 4 bases, leaving 7 bases between them. Germline CDR1 reads SGHDT; CDR2 reads YYEEEE. The CDR3 extends over 13 amino acids. V usage is TRBV5-6 and J usage is TRBJ1-2, with unresolved D. The sample in question was CD4+ or CD8+ T cells sorted from blood, obtained in a trial of the OX40 agonist ivuxolimab. The sequence derives from an adult with an advanced solid tumor such as melanoma, head and neck, liver or kidney cancer. The CDR3, as DNA: TGTGCCAGCAGCTTGGACAACTTCTATGGCTACACCTTC. Its protein product is CASSLDNFYGYTF.